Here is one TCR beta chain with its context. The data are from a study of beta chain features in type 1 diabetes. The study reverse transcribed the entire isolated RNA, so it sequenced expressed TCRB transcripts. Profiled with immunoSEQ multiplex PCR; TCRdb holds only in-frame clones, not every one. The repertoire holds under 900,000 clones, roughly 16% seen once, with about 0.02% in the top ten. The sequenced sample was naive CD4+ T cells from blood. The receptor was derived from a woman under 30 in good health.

CDR3 in amino acids: CASSLLGLAVDTQYF. The DNA of the CDR3 is TGTGCCAGCAGCTTACTGGGACTAGCGGTAGATACGCAGTATTTT. The V call is TRBV7-3, the J call TRBJ2-3; TRBD2 aligns across 11 bases. This CDR3 contains 15 residues. The germline V gene encodes CDR1 SGHTA and CDR2 FQGTGA. The ends lost 2 bases at V and 5 bases at J; junction bases unmatched: 3.